The present entry profiles one TCR beta chain with its context. Germline V gives CDR1 MNHEY, CDR2 SVGAGI. The CDR3 sequence is 15 residues long. V lost 6 bases, J lost 3 bases, and 8 bases stayed unmatched. This sample is part of a study of blood T cells in healthy people across ages. For the second PCR, which ran for about 7 to 11 cycles, a sample-barcoded 5' primer and a J-beta primer mix were used. TCRdb reanalysed the 5' RACE reads using MiXCR and keeps one entry per CDR3 protein. This table holds around 1,900,000 distinct CDR3 sequences, approximately 39% found once. The sequencing sample was made of blood. This receptor was taken from a human donor in good health. The V gene is TRBV6-5, the J gene TRBJ2-1, with 7 nucleotides matching TRBD1. The CDR3 sequence: CASRPGTDYYNEQFF. In DNA form, the CDR3 reads TGTGCCAGCAGACCCGGGACAGATTACTACAATGAGCAGTTCTTC.